Included here is one T cell receptor (beta chain) sequence, with context. CDR1 is WSHSY and CDR2 is SAAADI in the germline V gene. V was shortened by 2 bases and J by 10 bases, with 9 bases between the two germline ends. The CDR3 extends over 11 amino acids. These data are taken from a study of blood T cell repertoires in COVID-19. Study details: COVID-19 samples collected from the United States, Italy and Spain covered acute and convalescent phases. PBMCs, B-cell-depleted T cells, or T cells were the source of the cDNA or gDNA that made up the material.

Followed over time, Seattle patients had been enrolled while infection was active. Per the original methods: Reference gene primer amplification in the assay estimated nucleated cell counts. This table comes from immunoSEQ multiplex PCR, and its TCRdb copy is limited to in-frame clones, with some not included. The D gene and trimming were derived from the DNA, and the V and J assignments and clone size from that table. The sample contains about 200,000 clones, approximately 90% of which appear only once. Source material: peripheral blood. The clonotype was recovered from a man aged 45-65 years with COVID-19, enrolled during active disease. The chain carries TRBV10-2 and TRBJ2-7, with D hard to call. CDR3 nucleotides: TGCGCCAGCAGTGAGAATAGCTATCAGTACTTC. It codes for CASSENSYQYF.